These 3 T cell receptor beta chains share one sample of origin, sequenced in a study of CD8+ T cells in alopecia areata. Reverse transcribed after extraction, RNA yielded cDNA as the sequencing template. Measured with immunoSEQ multiplex PCR; TCRdb has only the in-frame clones, and not every one. The sample lists some 180,000 clones; 63% were seen once. The input for sequencing was CD4+ T cells sorted from blood, taken at week 0. Receptors were obtained from a human donor with alopecia areata.

The chain recombines TRBV30 with TRBJ2-7, with D uncertain. Trimming took 0 bases from V and 5 from J, leaving 8 bases between them. This CDR3 has 12 amino acids. CDR1 and CDR2 from the germline V gene are GTSNPN and SVGIG (reference sequence). This CDR3 reads CAWSVVRHEQYF. The DNA of the CDR3 is TGTGCCTGGAGTGTCGTTAGACACGAGCAGTACTTC.

This chain connects TRBV29-1 to TRBJ2-3; no reliable D call. V lost 8 bases to trimming and J lost 2 bases, with 5 bases between them. CDR1 is SQVTM and CDR2 is ANQGSEA in the germline V gene. The CDR3 covers 10 residues. DNA for the CDR3: TGCAGCCTTGTCACAGATACGCAGTATTTT. It yields the protein CSLVTDTQYF.

The chain combines TRBV5-6 with TRBJ2-3; 9 bases agree with TRBD1. Germline trimming cut 5 bases from V and 3 bases from J; bases unmatched to any gene: 4. The V gene's germline CDR1 is SGHDT and CDR2 YYEEEE. The CDR3 length is 14 residues. The CDR3 loop reads CASSQGQGTDTQYF. CDR3 DNA sequence: TGTGCCAGCAGTCAGGGACAGGGAACAGATACGCAGTATTTT.